Listed here is a single T cell receptor (beta chain). The target of this receptor is not known. No base qualities exist here, and no much larger clone lies one base off it. This record comes from a study of T cell repertoires in cytomegalovirus infection (dated by TCRdb to between 2018 and 2020). In the study overall: Donor HLA type was relevant to the analysis, as public TCR beta signatures indicated carriage of CMV infection together with the matching HLA type. The study at large found these results: The ex vivo response was dominated by HLA-C-restricted CMV-specific TCR beta clonotypes, which also provided the single most frequent clonotype in two of eight donors. Cumulative frequency of public TCR beta family members discriminated carriers of CMV infection plus the relevant HLA type in this cohort and an independent approximately 400-donor cohort.

The sequencer listed for this sample is Illumina HiSeq 1500. The public reads were quality trimmed at Q25 with fastp and then assembled into clones with MiXCR by TCRdb, keeping productive beta chains. All rows with the same CDR3 protein become a single entry with the most common DNA and genes. The sample includes a few hundred thousand distinct CDR3 sequences, with approximately 13% observed a single time. 8.8% of the sample is held by the ten biggest clonotypes. This TCR was sampled from a human donor in good health (CMV status not recorded). Some clones in this sample may be carry-over from other donors' samples. Source material: PBMCs.

The DNA reads TGTGCCAGCAGCCAAGATGTTTCTGAAAAACTGTTTTTT. The translation is CASSQDVSEKLFF. The chain couples TRBV14 to TRBJ1-4; no D gene can be assigned with confidence. Reading the germline V gene gives CDR1 SGHDN and CDR2 FVKESK. The CDR3 runs 13 amino acids, cysteine and phenylalanine included. Kept here is only the CDR3 DNA, which spans 39 bases and is read in frame from base 1. The trim is 0 bases for V and 7 bases for J, with a gap of 6 bases between the germline ends.